This is a list of T cell receptor beta chains from one sample in a study of T cell repertoires in cytomegalovirus infection. TCRdb independently ran MiXCR on the reads; one entry per CDR3 protein. Of 350,000 to 450,000 distinct CDR3 sequences listed, 15% to 20% are singletons. The sequencing input was PBMCs. The receptor set was obtained from a human donor in good health (CMV status not recorded). Some clones in this sample may be carry-over from other donors' samples. Each CDR3 is given with its conserved first and last residue. The order of the fields is V gene, D gene, clone size, J gene, CDR3 protein, CDR3 DNA. The D gene is left open where the match is weak. A clone size is listed for some rows: how often the clone was seen (once, few, many), or a class if it is expanded.

>TRBV7-8|NA|NA|TRBJ1-4
CASSLWRDLGEKLFF
TGTGCCAGCAGCTTATGGAGGGATTTAGGTGAAAAACTGTTTTTT
>TRBV7-2|NA|NA|TRBJ1-2
CASSLPPTGRYTF
TGTGCCAGCAGCTTACCCCCCACGGGGCGCTACACCTTC
>TRBV5-6|NA|few|TRBJ2-1
CASSLGLRNNEQFF
TGTGCCAGCAGCTTGGGGCTCAGAAACAATGAGCAGTTCTTC
>TRBV28|TRBD1|many|TRBJ2-1
CASKPGTGSNEQFF
TGTGCCAGCAAACCCGGGACAGGGTCTAATGAGCAGTTCTTC
>TRBV29-1|TRBD1|few|TRBJ2-5
CSVEPIPGQSQETQYF
TGCAGCGTTGAACCTATCCCGGGACAGTCCCAAGAGACCCAGTACTTC
>TRBV4-3|TRBD1|NA|TRBJ1-6
CASSQTGSNSPLHF
TGCGCCAGCAGCCAGACAGGGAGTAATTCACCCCTCCACTTT
>TRBV28|TRBD2|few|TRBJ2-7
CASSSLGLAGLYEQYF
TGTGCCAGCAGTTCCCTGGGACTAGCGGGGCTATACGAGCAGTACTTC
>TRBV4-2|NA|NA|TRBJ1-1
CASSQEVVNTEAFF
TGTGCCAGCAGCCAAGAAGTTGTTAACACTGAAGCTTTCTTT
>TRBV7-2|NA|many|TRBJ1-1
CASSIVMNTEAFF
TGTGCCAGCAGCATTGTCATGAACACTGAAGCTTTCTTT
>TRBV7-2|TRBD2|many|TRBJ2-3
CASRLAGTDTQYF
TGTGCCAGCCGGCTAGCGGGGACAGATACGCAGTATTTT
>TRBV3-1|NA|few|TRBJ1-5
CASSQDRAHQPQHF
TGTGCCAGCAGCCAAGACAGGGCTCATCAGCCCCAGCATTTT
>TRBV28|NA|few|TRBJ1-2
CASRKGALNYGYTF
TGTGCCAGCAGAAAAGGGGCCCTCAACTATGGCTACACCTTC
>TRBV7-4|NA|NA|TRBJ1-5
CASSLVQNQPQHF
TGTGCCAGCAGCCTAGTGCAGAATCAGCCCCAGCATTTT
>TRBV12-3/TRBV12-4|NA|many|TRBJ2-7
CASTMRERPISEQYF
TGTGCCAGCACCATGAGGGAGAGGCCCATAAGCGAGCAGTACTTC
>TRBV6-1|NA|NA|TRBJ1-6
CASSTGPRAYNSPLHF
TGTGCCAGCAGTACGGGACCCCGGGCGTATAATTCACCCCTCCACTTT
>TRBV6-2/TRBV6-3|TRBD1|many|TRBJ2-7
CASSYSNRGPGAYEQYF
TGTGCCAGCAGTTACTCCAACAGGGGCCCCGGCGCCTACGAGCAGTACTTC
>TRBV20-1|NA|many|TRBJ2-7
CSASRHQSSYEQYF
TGCAGTGCTAGTAGACACCAAAGCTCCTACGAGCAGTACTTC
>TRBV19|NA|many|TRBJ2-7
CASSLDLCELPEYEQYF
TGTGCCAGTAGTCTGGACCTTTGCGAGCTTCCAGAATACGAGCAGTACTTC
>TRBV5-1|NA|few|TRBJ2-1
CASSSHRDHNEQFF
TGCGCCAGCAGCTCACACAGGGACCACAATGAGCAGTTCTTC
>TRBV4-1|NA|many|TRBJ1-2
CASSREEGYYPYGYTF
TGCGCCAGCAGCCGAGAGGAAGGCTATTACCCCTATGGCTACACCTTC
>TRBV15|NA|many|TRBJ1-5
CATSPRQINQPQHF
TGTGCCACCAGCCCCCGACAGATCAATCAGCCCCAGCATTTT
>TRBV7-9|NA|few|TRBJ2-1
CASSLSGTLPNEQFF
TGTGCCAGCAGCTTATCAGGGACTCTCCCCAATGAGCAGTTCTTC
>TRBV7-9|TRBD2|NA|TRBJ2-1
CASTTSASGGAEQFF
TGTGCCAGCACCACGTCCGCTAGCGGTGGGGCTGAGCAGTTCTTC
>TRBV5-1|TRBD1|few|TRBJ2-7
CASSPGQVLGYEQYF
TGCGCCAGCAGCCCGGGACAGGTACTAGGCTACGAGCAGTACTTC
>TRBV7-8|TRBD2|NA|TRBJ2-1
CASSLSAGSDEQFF
TGTGCCAGCAGCTTGTCAGCGGGATCGGATGAGCAGTTCTTC
>TRBV6-2/TRBV6-3|NA|NA|TRBJ2-7
CASSYSIEGLASYEQYF
TGTGCCAGCAGTTACTCGATAGAGGGGCTTGCGTCCTACGAGCAGTACTTC
>TRBV19|NA|few|TRBJ2-3
CASSSPLVAGLTDTQYF
TGTGCCAGTAGTTCCCCCCTGGTGGCAGGGCTTACAGATACGCAGTATTTT
>TRBV7-2|TRBD2|many|TRBJ2-7
CASSLIGGTSGRALSEQYF
TGTGCCAGCAGCTTAATAGGCGGGACTAGCGGGAGGGCTTTGTCCGAGCAGTACTTC
>TRBV6-1|TRBD1|many|TRBJ2-5
CASSPDRGHQETQYF
TGTGCCAGCAGCCCGGACAGGGGTCACCAAGAGACCCAGTACTTC
>TRBV28|TRBD1|NA|TRBJ2-7
CASSRPGQGAGYEQYF
TGTGCCAGCAGCCGTCCGGGACAGGGAGCAGGCTACGAGCAGTACTTC
>TRBV7-8|NA|many|TRBJ2-1
CASSLGGPSSYNEQFF
TGTGCCAGCAGCTTAGGAGGCCCAAGCTCCTACAATGAGCAGTTCTTC
>TRBV11-2|TRBD2|few|TRBJ2-1
CASSTGLAGDEQFF
TGTGCCAGCAGCACGGGACTAGCGGGCGATGAGCAGTTCTTC
>TRBV20-1|NA|NA|TRBJ2-1
CSARDGTGGTNNEQFF
TGCAGTGCTAGAGACGGGACGGGGGGCACTAACAATGAGCAGTTCTTC
>TRBV14|TRBD1|few|TRBJ2-7
CASSQQTGVDEQYF
TGTGCCAGCAGCCAACAAACAGGGGTCGACGAGCAGTACTTC
>TRBV6-8|TRBD1|many|TRBJ1-5
CATGRPGQGGGQPQHF
TGTGCCACCGGTCGACCGGGACAGGGAGGCGGTCAGCCCCAGCATTTT